Reported below is one T cell receptor (beta chain). Its antigen is unidentified. The donors were members of the validation cohort, which comprised 90 to 150 subjects and was separate from the first cohort of some 680 subjects. This sample is part of a study of cytomegalovirus exposure and HLA in healthy donors. Across the study: The roughly 130 validation repertoires used the same platform as the 550 to 800 first-cohort repertoires (as reported by a later analysis). Study-level results: Researchers catalogued under 200 TCR beta chains as cytomegalovirus-associated. Cytomegalovirus status was reportedly diagnosed by the classifier with high sensitivity and specificity.

The junction had 11 bases not matched to a gene; V was cut back by 2 bases and J by 7 bases. The CDR3 covers 16 residues. Germline V gene sequence: CDR1 SNHLY, CDR2 FYNNEI. Some clones are missing from TCRdb's copy, which holds only in-frame ones; the method was immunoSEQ multiplex PCR. The sample includes about 140,000 clones, almost 85% of them seen just once. The sequence derives from a man aged 25-40 years in good health and CMV-seropositive. The chain carries TRBV2 and TRBJ2-1; 7 nucleotides line up with TRBD2. Sequences were obtained from PBMCs. The DNA for the CDR3 is TGTGCCAGCAGTGAATCTCCGGGAGGACATCGGAATGAGCAGTTCTTC. This codes for CASSESPGGHRNEQFF. The full variable domain, in which reference TRBV2 and TRBJ2-1 provide the parts outside the CDR3, is EPEVTQTPSHQVTQMGQEVILRCVPISNHLYFYWYRQILGQKVEFLVSFYNNEISEKSEIFDDQFSVERPDGSNFTLKIRSTKLEDSAMYFCASSESPGGHRNEQFFGPGTRLTVL.